Reported below is one T cell receptor beta chain. What it binds is unknown. This sample was taken from a study of vaccination effects on CD4 cells after COVID-19. Clones were sequenced by immunoSEQ multiplex PCR, and TCRdb holds only the in-frame ones, with some missing. The profile covers around 40,000 clones, with 65% to 70% appearing a single time and over 4% taken by the ten largest. When about ten days of culture had elapsed, CD4+ T cells were isolated. On days 3 and 7, fresh IL-2 medium replaced half the medium. The junction had 3 bases not matched to a gene; V was cut back by 0 bases and J by 5 bases. Germline V gives CDR1 KGHSH, CDR2 LQKENI. The CDR3 spans 16 residues.

The gene calls are TRBV18 and TRBJ2-3; TRBD2 aligns across 12 bases. The source is a human donor who received a COVID-19 vaccine. The sample in question was CD4+ T cells from PBMCs cultured without peptide, obtained before COVID-19 vaccination. CDR3 residues: CASSPPGLAGGDTQYF. In nucleotides, the CDR3 is TGTGCCAGCTCACCACCGGGACTAGCGGGTGGAGATACGCAGTATTTT.